Here is one T cell receptor (beta chain) with its context. Its antigen target is currently unknown. No base qualities exist here, and no much larger clone lies one base off it. For sequencing of the TCRbeta CDR3 region, genomic DNA was extracted from the sorted cells. TCRbeta CDR3 regions were sequenced using the immunoSEQ Assay. TCRdb mirrors the immuneACCESS table, restricted to in-frame sequences. Some clones are absent from its copies; in checked studies, under half trace to an unresolved V gene, and the reason for the others is unknown. In all, the sample holds 48,000 or so clones, and more than 80% of those were seen once. 0.95% to 1.5% of the sample is held by the ten biggest clonotypes. Patients with autoimmune disease history or receiving systemic immunosuppression were excluded from the trial. In every dose cohort, peripheral blood was drawn for TCR sequencing at baseline, cycle 4 day 1, and cycle 7 day 1. The samples were drawn from a first-in-human, open-label, multicenter phase I dose-escalation trial of ivuxolimab. The trial enrolled adults with locally advanced or metastatic head and neck squamous cell, hepatocellular, melanoma or renal cell carcinoma. Before TCR sequencing, CD4+ T cells and CD8+ T cells from peripheral blood were sorted into separate populations.

This specimen belongs to a study of OX40 agonist ivuxolimab in advanced cancers. Concerning the study at large: Ivuxolimab, which targeted the costimulatory receptor OX40 (CD134), was an agonistic, fully human IgG2 monoclonal antibody. In the dose-escalation cohort, 65% to 85% of patients were male, and the mean age was 60 years with a range of roughly 23 to 79. Patients were allowed to have had prior anti-PD-1, anti-PD-L1 or anti-CTLA-4 therapy, and 40% of the dose-escalation patients had been treated with checkpoint inhibitors. Peripheral TCRbeta sequencing aimed to test whether ivuxolimab altered TCR sequence diversity and caused clonal T-cell expansion. Intravenous ivuxolimab was administered to patients every 2 weeks at six dose levels: 0.01, 0.1, 0.3, 1.5, 3 and 10 mg/kg. Three dose-escalation patients achieved partial responses, one with hepatocellular carcinoma and two with cutaneous melanoma. The monotherapy dose-escalation portion (N = 52 patients) of the phase I ivuxolimab trial is reported in the paper. Of the roughly 50 dose-escalation patients, hepatocellular carcinoma was present in about 20, melanoma in roughly 15, renal cell carcinoma in 9 and head and neck cancer in 9.

Including cysteine and phenylalanine, the CDR3 has 15 amino acids. Left in the record is the CDR3 DNA by itself, 45 bases read in frame from the first base. Trimming leaves V shorter by 5 bases and J shorter by 2 bases, with the junction holding 3 bases beyond the gene matches. The germline V gene (reference sequence) sets CDR1 to SEHNR and CDR2 to FQNEAQ. The study at large found these results: Low levels of normalized T-cell clonal expansion were also shown by some nonresponding patients. At doses of 0.1 to 3.0 mg/kg, clonal expansion of both CD4+ and CD8+ blood T cells was observed from baseline to week 6. The antigen specificity of the clonally expanded peripheral T cells was not determined. After ivuxolimab, CD8+ T cells had more expanded clones than CD4+ T cells on average. In partial responders in the 0.1-3.0 mg/kg groups, normalized peripheral clonal expansion was found to be among the lowest, especially among CD8+ T cells.

This TCR came from an adult with an advanced solid tumor such as melanoma, head and neck, liver or kidney cancer. Sequences were derived from CD4+ or CD8+ T cells sorted from blood, sampled in a trial of the OX40 agonist ivuxolimab. The V gene is TRBV7-9 and the J gene is TRBJ1-4; 9 bases in the junction line up with TRBD1. For the CDR3, the sequence is CASSVTGGTNEKLFF. The DNA sequence is given as TGTGCCAGCAGCGTTACAGGGGGCACTAATGAAAAACTGTTTTTT.